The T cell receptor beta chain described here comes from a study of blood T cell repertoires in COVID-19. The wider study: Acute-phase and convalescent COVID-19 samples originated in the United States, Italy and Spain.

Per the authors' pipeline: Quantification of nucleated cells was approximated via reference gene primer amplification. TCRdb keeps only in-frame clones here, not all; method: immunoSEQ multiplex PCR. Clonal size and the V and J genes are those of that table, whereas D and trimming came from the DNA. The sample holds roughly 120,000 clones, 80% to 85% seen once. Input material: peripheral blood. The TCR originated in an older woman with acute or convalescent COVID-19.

Here the CDR3 reads CSVRTDRANYGYTF. In nucleotides, the CDR3 is TGCAGCGTCCGAACGGACAGAGCTAACTATGGCTACACCTTC. J is TRBJ1-2 and V is TRBV29-1, with D maybe TRBD1 (6 bases). Looked up from germline, CDR1 is SQVTM and CDR2 is ANQGSEA. The CDR3 spans 14 residues. Trimming removed 6 bases at V and 0 bases at J, with 14 bases between.